In its sample, the clone carrying this T cell receptor (beta chain) was seen many times. Its antigen is as yet unknown. The germline CDR1 and CDR2 sequences are GTSNPN and SVGIG (reference sequence). J was trimmed by 5 bases and V by 0 bases; bases with no gene match: 4. The CDR3 runs 14 residues. Researchers took RNA transcripts and amplified the TCR beta CDR3 regions from them. TCR CDR3 regions were first amplified by RT-PCR with HTBI primers. TCRdb called the multiplex PCR reads again in MiXCR, with one record for every CDR3 protein. Altogether around 300,000 distinct CDR3 sequences are present, about an eighth being singletons, with the ten largest covering approximately 7.9%. The data originate from a study of T cells in Graves' hyperthyroidism and ophthalmopathy. Overall study findings and caveats: Ophthalmopathy stood apart from stable hyperthyroidism in a 13 V-J model.

This sequence originates from a middle-aged woman with Graves' hyperthyroidism. The sample consisted of blood. The rearrangement uses TRBV30 and TRBJ2-7; the match to TRBD2 covers 10 bases. CDR3 DNA: TGTGCCTGGAGTGTAACTAGCGGGATTGACGAGCAGTACTTC. It codes for CAWSVTSGIDEQYF.